This passage covers 4 T cell receptor beta chains from one sample sequenced in a study of T-cell memory formation after mild COVID-19. TCRdb re-analysed the 5' RACE reads in MiXCR, keeping a single row per CDR3 protein. The data contain hundreds of thousands of distinct CDR3 sequences, approximately 23% of them seen just once; the ten biggest clones take up roughly an eighth. The material sequenced was PBMCs or a T cell subset sorted from them (not recorded which). These receptors were collected from an adult woman who had mild COVID-19 (a few samples of this study predate the infection). Cell type and time point are not known.

This clonotype was seen more than once but under ten times. The genes are TRBV28 and TRBJ2-7, with D perhaps TRBD1 (6 bases). The germline V gene has CDR1 MDHEN and CDR2 SYDVKM. V was pared by 8 bases and J by 3 bases, with 14 bases between. The length of the CDR3 is 13 residues. The CDR3 is CASSRWGHYEQYF. The CDR3 DNA reads as TGTGCCAGCTCAAGGTGGGGACACTACGAGCAGTACTTC.

The gene calls are TRBV20-1 and TRBJ2-7; 10 bases align to TRBD2. V shed 5 bases and J 2 bases; nucleotides not matched to a gene: 3. This CDR3 has 13 residues. The V gene's germline CDR1 is DFQATT and CDR2 SNEGSKA (reference sequence). The CDR3 loop is CSAGGLAAYEQYF. CDR3 nucleotide sequence: TGCAGTGCTGGTGGACTAGCGGCCTACGAGCAGTACTTC.

This clonotype was counted only a few times. The V call is TRBV9, the J call TRBJ1-5; no clear D. V was pared by 0 bases and J by 4 bases, with 8 bases between. Per germline, CDR1 SGDLS and CDR2 YYNGEE. This CDR3 has 14 amino acids. The CDR3, as DNA: TGTGCCAGCAGCGTAGATTCAGGAAATCAGCCCCAGCATTTT. Translating gives CASSVDSGNQPQHF. The complete variable domain, with remaining parts taken from reference TRBV9 and TRBJ1-5, reads DSGVTQTPKHLITATGQRVTLRCSPRSGDLSVYWYQQSLDQGLQFLIQYYNGEERAKGNILERFSAQQFPDLHSELNLSSLELGDSALYFCASSVDSGNQPQHFGDGTRLSIL.

About this clonotype itself: Because the CDR3 is missing its conserved closing phenylalanine or tryptophan, this is likely a read error. J is TRBJ1-2 and V is TRBV12-3 or TRBV12-4; D is uncertain. Trimming removed 4 bases from V and 2 bases from J, with 8 bases in between. The CDR3 sequence is 13 residues long. The CDR3 nucleotides are TGTGCCAGCAGTTCTCCAGACAACTATGGCTACACCTTA. Protein sequence: CASSSPDNYGYTL.